This TCR beta chain emerged from a study of regulatory T cells in long-lasting Graves disease. Study-wide findings and caveats: Comparison showed that persistent patients shared more public clonotypes (about 2,600) than new patients (966). TCR diversity was lower in persistent than newly diagnosed Graves' disease.

This clonotype was seen at least ten times. Its antigen is undetermined. The CDR3 totals 14 residues. V lost 4 bases and J lost 2, with 6 bases in between. CDR1 SGHVS and CDR2 FNYEAQ come from the germline V gene. Time point noted: newly diagnosed GD, antithyroid drugs for less than 3 months. The TCR library was prepared using RNA isolated from PBMCs. A blood draw put 8 to 10 milliliters of peripheral blood into EDTA tubes. Researchers made TCR beta libraries by using iRepertoire HTBI primers and running Arm-PCR on CDR3 regions. TCRdb reanalysed the multiplex PCR reads using MiXCR and keeps one entry per CDR3 protein. The table has around 230,000 distinct CDR3 sequences, around 19% seen once.

V is TRBV7-6 and J is TRBJ1-6, with D uncertain. Material: peripheral blood mononuclear cells (PBMCs), obtained at new diagnosis, from a patient treated with antithyroid drugs. The receptor comes from a female donor with Graves disease. The CDR3 DNA reads as TGTGCCAGCAGCTCCGACACCTATAATTCACCCCTCCACTTT. Encoded protein: CASSSDTYNSPLHF. The full variable domain, in which reference TRBV7-6 and TRBJ1-6 provide the parts outside the CDR3, is GAGVSQSPRYKVTKRGQDVALRCDPISGHVSLYWYRQALGQGPEFLTYFNYEAQQDKSGLPNDRFSAERPEGSISTLTIQRTEQRDSAMYRCASSSDTYNSPLHFGNGTRLTVT.